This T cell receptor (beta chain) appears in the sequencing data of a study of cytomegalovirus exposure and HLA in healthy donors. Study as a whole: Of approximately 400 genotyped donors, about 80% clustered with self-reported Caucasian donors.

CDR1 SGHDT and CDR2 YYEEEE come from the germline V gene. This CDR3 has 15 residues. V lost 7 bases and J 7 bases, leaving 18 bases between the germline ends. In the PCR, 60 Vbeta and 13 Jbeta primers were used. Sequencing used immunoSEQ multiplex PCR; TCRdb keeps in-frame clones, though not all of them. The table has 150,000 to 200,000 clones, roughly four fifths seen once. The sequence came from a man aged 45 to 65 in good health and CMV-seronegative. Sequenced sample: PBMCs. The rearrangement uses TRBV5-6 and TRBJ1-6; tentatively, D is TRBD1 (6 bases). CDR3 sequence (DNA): TGTGCCAGCTTACTAAAGGGCAGGGGCAATTCACCCCTCCACTTT. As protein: CASLLKGRGNSPLHF. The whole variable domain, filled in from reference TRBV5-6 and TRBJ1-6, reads DAGVTQSPTHLIKTRGQQVTLRCSPKSGHDTVSWYQQALGQGPQFIFQYYEEEERQRGNFPDRFSGHQFPNYSSELNVNALLLGDSALYLCASLLKGRGNSPLHFGNGTRLTVT.